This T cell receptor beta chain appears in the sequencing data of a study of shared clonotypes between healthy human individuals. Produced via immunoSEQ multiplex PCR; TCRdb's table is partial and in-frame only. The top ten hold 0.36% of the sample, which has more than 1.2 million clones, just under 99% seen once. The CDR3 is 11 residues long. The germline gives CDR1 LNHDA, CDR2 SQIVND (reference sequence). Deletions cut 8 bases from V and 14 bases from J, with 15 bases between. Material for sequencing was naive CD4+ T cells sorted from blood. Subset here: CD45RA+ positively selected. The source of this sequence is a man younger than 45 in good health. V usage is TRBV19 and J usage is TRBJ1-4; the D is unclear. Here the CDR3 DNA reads TGTGCCAGTCGATTGGGAGACAAGCTGTTTTTT. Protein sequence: CASRLGDKLFF.